This T cell receptor (beta chain) was identified in a study of human T cells and chemical hapten exposure. Study in general: Affected patients, primarily female, had alopecia areata, totalis or universalis.

Time point reported: patch test 3, about 24 weeks after DPC sensitization. Treatment specified: therapeutic diphenylcyclopropenone sensitization with weekly scalp DPC. TCRdb redid the calling of the RACE reads with MiXCR, one entry per CDR3 protein. The sample shows under 55,000 distinct CDR3 sequences, over 9.5% of them seen only once. CDR1 and CDR2 from the germline V gene are SGHRS and YFSETQ. V lost 5 bases and J lost 4; bases outside the gene matches: 7. This CDR3 comprises 15 residues. The chain combines TRBV5-1 with TRBJ1-4; 8 nucleotides agree with TRBD1. The sequences come from whole blood, collected in connection with sensitization to the hapten diphenylcyclopropenone (DPC). The clonotype comes from a woman between 40 and 50 years old with alopecia areata. Some clones in this sample may be carry-over from other donors' samples. The CDR3 nucleotides are TGCGCCAGCAGACGGCGGACAGGGCTTAATGAAAAACTGTTTTTT. It codes for CASRRRTGLNEKLFF.